These 14 T cell receptor beta chains were all obtained from the same sample, sequenced in a study of regulatory T cells. Whole-study results and caveats: Hydrophobic residues at CDR3 positions 6 and 7 were enriched in conventional CD4+ T cells of CD3G-deficient patients.

The antigens these receptors bind are not known. Primers: 52 TRBV forward and 13 TRBJ reverse. Sequencing was performed with immunoSEQ multiplex PCR; in TCRdb, only in-frame clones are kept and a portion is missing. The sample shows over 30,000 clones, over 90% of them seen only once. The sample taken for sequencing was conventional CD4+ T cells sorted from blood. The receptors derive from a child aged 2 to 15 with CD3G deficiency.

The chain employs TRBV27 and TRBJ2-1; 13 bases fit TRBD2. Germline CDR1 reads MNHEY; CDR2 reads SMNVEV (reference sequence). With 5 bases clipped from V and 4 bases from J, the junction kept 20 bases outside the gene matches. The CDR3 extends over 21 amino acids. The chain's CDR3 is CASSPRALTSGRVVRYNEQFF. The CDR3, as DNA: TGTGCCAGCAGTCCTCGGGCCCTTACTAGCGGGAGGGTAGTAAGGTACAATGAGCAGTTCTTC.

The chain couples TRBV5-1 to TRBJ2-7, with D possibly being TRBD1 or TRBD2 (6 bases each). The CDR3 is 15 amino acids. V was clipped by 1 base and J by 4 bases, with 15 bases between them. CDR1 and CDR2 from the germline V gene are SGHRS and YFSETQ. CDR3 sequence reads: CASSLSLGAGYEQYF. The CDR3 DNA reads as TGCGCCAGCAGCTTGTCCTTGGGGGCGGGGTACGAGCAGTACTTC. The whole variable domain, filled in from reference TRBV5-1 and TRBJ2-7, reads KAGVTQTPRYLIKTRGQQVTLSCSPISGHRSVSWYQQTPGQGLQFLFEYFSETQRNKGNFPGRFSGRQFSNSRSEMNVSTLELGDSALYLCASSLSLGAGYEQYFGPGTRLTVT.

The chain has TRBV7-9 and TRBJ2-1; D might be TRBD1 (6 bases). Germline assignment: CDR1 SEHNR and CDR2 FQNEAQ (reference sequence). Trimming stripped 1 base from V and 6 bases from J, with 13 bases between. The CDR3 covers 15 residues. CDR3 nucleotides: TGTGCCAGCAGCTTAGGTTTGTCAGGGGCCAATGAGCAGTTCTTC. Amino acids: CASSLGLSGANEQFF.

The J gene is TRBJ2-4, the V gene TRBV6-1; TRBD1 is a possible D gene (6 bases). The CDR3 loop spans 15 amino acids. Trimming shortened V by 5 bases and J by 0 bases, and 11 bases separated the two germline ends. The V gene's germline CDR1 is MNHNS and CDR2 SASEGT. The CDR3 sequence: CASSSGVLAKNIQYF. CDR3 nucleotide sequence: TGTGCCAGCAGTTCAGGGGTCCTAGCCAAAAACATTCAGTACTTC.

J is TRBJ2-6 and V is TRBV5-1, with TRBD2 matching 8 bases. This CDR3 is built from 17 residues. V dropped 4 bases and J dropped 1; count of bases not matched to a gene: 7. Germline V gene data show CDR1 as SGHRS and CDR2 as YFSETQ. In nucleotides, the CDR3 is TGCGCCAGCAGCCGGGAGGGGAGACCTTCTGGGGCCAACGTCCTGACTTTC. The encoded protein is CASSREGRPSGANVLTF.

A single count supports this clone. The chain recombines TRBV19 with TRBJ2-5; a weak D match, TRBD2 (6 bases). Germline V gene data show CDR1 as LNHDA and CDR2 as SQIVND (reference sequence). The CDR3 has 13 amino acids. The V end lost 3 bases, the J end lost 2 bases, and 7 bases lay between the germline ends. The CDR3 nucleotides read TGTGCCAGTAGTATGGGACTTCAAGAGACCCAGTACTTC. This codes for CASSMGLQETQYF.

The V gene is TRBV13, the J gene TRBJ2-1; tentative D call: TRBD2 (6 bases). The CDR3 has 15 amino acids. CDR1 and CDR2 from the germline V gene are PRHDT and FYEKMQ (reference sequence). V lost 0 bases, J lost 3 bases, and 9 bases lay in between. The CDR3 bases are TGTGCCAGCAGCTTAGGTCTAGCGTACTACAATGAGCAGTTCTTC. Its protein is CASSLGLAYYNEQFF.

CDR3 region: CASRGGSGELFF. The DNA for the CDR3 is TGTGCCAGCAGGGGGGGGTCCGGGGAGCTGTTTTTT. The chain recombines TRBV28 with TRBJ2-2; 7 positions agree with TRBD2. V dropped 6 bases and J dropped 6; count of bases not matched to a gene: 1. Germline lookup yields CDR1 MDHEN and CDR2 SYDVKM. The CDR3 length is 12 residues. Variable domain in full (rest from reference TRBV28 and TRBJ2-2): DVKVTQSSRYLVKRTGEKVFLECVQDMDHENMFWYRQDPGLGLRLIYFSYDVKMKEKGDIPEGYSVSREKKERFSLILESASTNQTSMYLCASRGGSGELFFGEGSRLTVL.

This clone was recorded a few times. The chain carries TRBV10-2 and TRBJ2-7; 10 nucleotides align to TRBD1. The J segment lost 6 bases and the V segment lost 2 bases, leaving 1 base of the junction unmatched. The length of the CDR3 is 13 residues. Per germline, CDR1 WSHSY and CDR2 SAAADI. The CDR3 protein is CASSEDRGLEQYF. For the CDR3, the DNA is TGCGCCAGCAGTGAGGACAGGGGGCTCGAGCAGTACTTC.

The J gene is TRBJ2-4, the V gene TRBV19; D not resolved. Trimming pared 2 bases from V and 9 bases from J, leaving 14 bases between. Germline values: CDR1 LNHDA, CDR2 SQIVND (reference sequence). There are 14 residues in the CDR3. This chain's CDR3 is CASSISLKSSIQYF. The CDR3 region has the DNA TGTGCCAGTAGTATATCGCTTAAGAGTAGCATTCAGTACTTC. Looking up the rest from reference TRBV19 and TRBJ2-4 gives the full variable domain: DGGITQSPKYLFRKEGQNVTLSCEQNLNHDAMYWYRQDPGQGLRLIYYSQIVNDFQKGDIAEGYSVSREKKESFPLTVTSAQKNPTAFYLCASSISLKSSIQYFGAGTRLSVL.

The J gene is TRBJ1-4, the V gene TRBV11-2; tentatively, D is TRBD1 (5 bases). The CDR3 has 11 amino acids. CDR1 and CDR2 from the germline V gene are SGHAT and FQNNGV. Trimming pared 4 bases from V and 10 bases from J, leaving 7 bases between. The CDR3 is CASSSGLKLFF. The CDR3, as DNA: TGTGCCAGCAGCTCAGGGCTAAAACTGTTTTTT.

This clone was seen only once. This chain joins TRBV10-3 and TRBJ1-1; D might be TRBD1 (5 bases). The CDR3 extends over 16 amino acids. The V and J ends lost 5 bases and 0 bases respectively, with 16 bases between them. Germline V lookup: CDR1 ENHRY, CDR2 SYGVKD. The CDR3 DNA is TGTGCCATCAGTCCCTCGGGACGGGGAATGAACACTGAAGCTTTCTTT. Translation: CAISPSGRGMNTEAFF.

The chain recombines TRBV6-1 with TRBJ1-1; 9 positions agree with TRBD1. V dropped 0 bases and J dropped 1; count of bases not matched to a gene: 12. The CDR3 is 19 amino acids. From germline, CDR1 is MNHNS and CDR2 SASEGT. CDR3 loop: CASSEAGPAGQGSNTEAFF. The CDR3 nucleotides read TGTGCCAGCAGTGAAGCGGGACCCGCGGGACAGGGTTCGAACACTGAAGCTTTCTTT.

This clone was picked up one time. The rearrangement links TRBV19 to TRBJ2-1; D not certain. The V gene lost 3 bases and the J gene lost 0 bases, with 6 bases spanning the gap. Per germline, CDR1 LNHDA and CDR2 SQIVND (reference sequence). CDR3 length equals 14 residues. In DNA, the CDR3 is TGTGCCAGTAGTATGTGGGGCTCCTACAATGAGCAGTTCTTC. Translating gives CASSMWGSYNEQFF.